This is a list of T cell receptor beta chains from one sample in a study of blood T cell repertoires in COVID-19. Sequencing was performed with immunoSEQ multiplex PCR; in TCRdb, only in-frame clones are kept and a portion is missing. The sample records more than 350,000 clones, about 88% being singletons. The specimen was PBMCs or T cells enriched from blood (not recorded which). The receptor source for this set is a woman between 18 and 30 years old who had been exposed to COVID-19. Each CDR3 is given without its conserved first and last residue. A D gene is named only where the DNA matches it firmly.

v_gene,d_gene,j_gene,CDR3aa
TRBV7-6,TRBD2,TRBJ2-1,ASSLVSGATNEQF
TRBV4-2,TRBD1,TRBJ1-4,ASSRDRPDRGLSTNEKLF
TRBV13,TRBD2,TRBJ2-1,ASSSRLAGEAVNSYNEQF
TRBV18,TRBD1,TRBJ2-7,ASSQTGADYEQY
TRBV7-9,TRBD1,TRBJ1-2,ASSSGQGADYGYT
TRBV5-1,NA,TRBJ2-3,ASSLVTGGADTQY
TRBV7-2,NA,TRBJ1-5,ASSYDSDRPGRPQH
TRBV7-6,TRBD2,TRBJ2-1,ASSLVSGGLKSSYNEQF
TRBV29-1,NA,TRBJ2-7,SVEGGTEQY
TRBV4-1,NA,TRBJ1-5,ASSHSQGNQPQH
TRBV28,TRBD1,TRBJ2-2,AAHQGETGELF
TRBV7-9,TRBD1,TRBJ2-3,ASSLGSGGGDTQY
TRBV30,NA,TRBJ2-2,AWSVIPQRGELF
TRBV14,TRBD1,TRBJ2-5,ASSQGDRAFQETQY
TRBV4-3,NA,TRBJ2-7,ASSQDWVLRDEQY
TRBV5-1,NA,TRBJ2-1,ASSPNMGDEQF
TRBV28,NA,TRBJ1-1,ASKITDTEAF
TRBV6-5,NA,TRBJ1-2,ASIQTVSSDGYT